This entry lists 29 T cell receptor beta chains sequenced from one sample in a study of cytomegalovirus exposure and HLA in healthy donors (TCRdb year 2017). Libraries were made using the immunoSEQ multiplex PCR assay. The multiplex PCR relied on a mix of 60 forward primers for TCR Vbeta segments and 13 reverse primers for TCR Jbeta segments. TCRdb's version of the immuneACCESS table is confined to in-frame rearrangements and falls short of the full clone set. An unresolved V gene accounts for under half of the shortfall where checked; the remainder is of unknown origin. This sample holds 95,000 to 150,000 clones; over 70% were observed only once. Roughly 4% of the sample is taken by the ten largest. Specimen: PBMCs. The receptor set was obtained from a man aged 18-30 years in good health and CMV-seropositive.

The V call is TRBV13, the J call TRBJ2-1; no definite D call. The CDR3 sequence is 14 residues long. V was trimmed by 7 bases and J by 5 bases, leaving 15 bases between them. CDR1 is PRHDT and CDR2 is FYEKMQ in the germline V gene (reference sequence). The CDR3: CASTKFFVHNEQFF. CDR3 DNA sequence: TGTGCCAGCACTAAGTTTTTCGTCCACAATGAGCAGTTCTTC.

The gene calls are TRBV6-6 and TRBJ1-6, with a weak D call TRBD1 (5 bases). Germline V gene data show CDR1 as MNHNY and CDR2 as SVGAGI (reference sequence). This CDR3 comprises 15 residues. The V and J ends lost 3 bases and 10 bases respectively, with 16 bases between them. CDR3 DNA: TGTGCCAGCAGTTATCGGGGCACGGAGGGCTCACCCCTCCACTTT. Translating it yields CASSYRGTEGSPLHF.

The V gene is TRBV7-8, the J gene TRBJ1-1, with D uncertain. The CDR3 is 11 amino acids. The V gene's germline CDR1 is SGHVS and CDR2 FQNEAQ. V gave up 4 bases and J gave up 8 bases, with 8 bases separating them. CDR3 DNA sequence: TGTGCCAGCAGCTCTAAAGTCGAAGCTTTCTTT. Protein sequence: CASSSKVEAFF. Full variable domain (remainder filled in from reference TRBV7-8 and TRBJ1-1): GAGVSQSPRYKVAKRGQDVALRCDPISGHVSLFWYQQALGQGPEFLTYFQNEAQLDKSGLPSDRFFAERPEGSVSTLKIQRTQQEDSAVYLCASSSKVEAFFGQGTRLTVV.

Note on this clone: The same CDR3 arises from other DNA sequences in this sample as well. The rearrangement links TRBV7-2 to TRBJ1-4, with TRBD1 matching over 7 bases. V gave up 1 base and J gave up 2 bases; unmatched junction bases: 7. The germline V gene has CDR1 SGHTA and CDR2 FQGNSA. This CDR3 is 17 amino acids long. CDR3 in amino acids: CASSLDRDSATNEKLFF. DNA of the CDR3: TGTGCCAGCAGCTTAGACCGGGACAGTGCTACTAATGAAAAACTGTTTTTT. The entire variable domain, with the rest obtained from reference TRBV7-2 and TRBJ1-4, is as follows: GAGVSQSPSNKVTEKGKDVELRCDPISGHTALYWYRQSLGQGLEFLIYFQGNSAPDKSGLPSDRFSAERTGGSVSTLTIQRTQQEDSAVYLCASSLDRDSATNEKLFFGSGTQLSVL.

In DNA form, the CDR3 reads TGTGCCAGCAGCTTAGGAGGGCGGGGGATCCGTAGAACAGATACGCAGTATTTT. Its translation is CASSLGGRGIRRTDTQYF. This chain joins TRBV7-2 and TRBJ2-3; 7 bases are a match to TRBD2. J gave up 3 bases and V 1 base, and 13 bases lay outside the gene matches. Germline V CDR1 and CDR2: SGHTA, FQGNSA. This CDR3 has 18 amino acids. Full variable domain (remainder filled in from reference TRBV7-2 and TRBJ2-3): GAGVSQSPSNKVTEKGKDVELRCDPISGHTALYWYRQSLGQGLEFLIYFQGNSAPDKSGLPSDRFSAERTGGSVSTLTIQRTQQEDSAVYLCASSLGGRGIRRTDTQYFGPGTRLTVL.

The chain is built from TRBV6-1 and TRBJ1-5; D is possibly TRBD1 (6 bases). Trimming stripped 8 bases from V and 10 bases from J, with 18 bases between. Germline V gives CDR1 MNHNS, CDR2 SASEGT. The CDR3 loop spans 13 amino acids. In DNA, the CDR3 is TGTGCCAGCGACAAAGGGAACAGGGACCCCCAGCATTTT. This gives the protein CASDKGNRDPQHF.

This clone was counted once. This chain joins TRBV5-1 and TRBJ2-3, with TRBD2 as a possible D gene (6 bases). The germline V gene encodes CDR1 SGHRS and CDR2 YFSETQ. Trimming cost V 3 bases and J 0 bases, with 14 bases left between them. The CDR3 loop spans 16 amino acids. CDR3 sequence reads: CASSSTPGTSTDTQYF. CDR3 DNA sequence: TGCGCCAGCAGCTCCACTCCAGGGACTAGCACAGATACGCAGTATTTT. Supplemented by reference TRBV5-1 and TRBJ2-3, the full variable domain reads KAGVTQTPRYLIKTRGQQVTLSCSPISGHRSVSWYQQTPGQGLQFLFEYFSETQRNKGNFPGRFSGRQFSNSRSEMNVSTLELGDSALYLCASSSTPGTSTDTQYFGPGTRLTVL.

V is TRBV7-2 and J is TRBJ2-7, with TRBD2 identical over 9 bases. This CDR3 is 16 amino acids long. V was clipped by 0 bases and J by 3 bases; unmatched bases: 6. Germline V lookup: CDR1 SGHTA, CDR2 FQGNSA. CDR3 sequence (DNA): TGTGCCAGCAGCTTAGCGGGGGCGGGGGGGCTCTACGAGCAGTACTTC. This gives the protein CASSLAGAGGLYEQYF. Together with reference TRBV7-2 and TRBJ2-7, the CDR3 gives the full variable domain: GAGVSQSPSNKVTEKGKDVELRCDPISGHTALYWYRQSLGQGLEFLIYFQGNSAPDKSGLPSDRFSAERTGGSVSTLTIQRTQQEDSAVYLCASSLAGAGGLYEQYFGPGTRLTVT.

The chain is built from TRBV19 and TRBJ2-1; possibly TRBD1 for D (6 bases). Trimming pared 3 bases from V and 5 bases from J, leaving 20 bases between. Looked up from germline, CDR1 is LNHDA and CDR2 is SQIVND (reference sequence). CDR3 length: 17 amino acids. The CDR3 DNA reads TGTGCCAGTAGTATCGACTTCCTGGACAGCCCTAACAATGAGCAGTTCTTC. The encoded protein is CASSIDFLDSPNNEQFF.

V and J are TRBV4-2 and TRBJ1-2; 7 bases agree with TRBD1. Germline-derived CDR1 and CDR2 are LGHNA and YNFKEQ. V gave up 0 bases and J gave up 7 bases; unmatched junction bases: 5. The CDR3 spans 14 residues. The CDR3 reads CASSQEEGAAGYTF. The CDR3 region has the DNA TGTGCCAGCAGCCAAGAGGAGGGGGCAGCTGGCTACACCTTC.

The chain employs TRBV25-1 and TRBJ1-6; D ambiguous. The ends were cut back, 4 bases at V and 7 bases at J, with 5 bases in the middle. This CDR3 comprises 12 residues. Germline-derived CDR1 and CDR2 are MGHDK and SYGVNS. CDR3 sequence: CASSVGNSPLHF. In nucleotides, the CDR3 is TGTGCCAGCAGTGTCGGGAATTCACCCCTCCACTTT.

V usage is TRBV4-3 and J usage is TRBJ2-1; 10 bases align to TRBD1. With V trimmed by 0 bases and J by 7 bases, 9 bases remained unmatched. Germline CDR1 reads LGHNA; CDR2 reads YSLEER. The CDR3 covers 17 residues. This CDR3 reads CASSQDTGTGVSNEQFF. The DNA of the CDR3 is TGCGCCAGCAGCCAAGATACCGGGACAGGGGTTAGTAATGAGCAGTTCTTC.

Regarding this clone: The sample has other DNA sequences that encode this CDR3 too. This sequence joins TRBV9 and TRBJ2-2; D gene ambiguous. CDR3 length equals 14 residues. CDR1 and CDR2 (germline): SGDLS, YYNGEE. Trimming took off 2 bases at V and 0 bases at J, with 5 bases between the two ends. The CDR3: CASSVTSNTGELFF. The CDR3 DNA follows: TGTGCCAGCAGCGTTACATCGAACACCGGGGAGCTGTTTTTT.

This clone was seen just once. The limits of the CDR3 on the DNA are not certain, so only TCRdb's listed CDR3 is given. The rearrangement links TRBV19 to TRBJ2-6; the table calls TRBD2, which could not be checked here. Germline-derived CDR1 and CDR2 are LNHDA and SQIVND (reference sequence). The CDR3 contains 15 residues when both ends are counted. The CDR3 here is CASSRTVPGANVLTF.

The gene calls are TRBV27 and TRBJ2-1; D may be TRBD2 (8 bases). The ends were cut back, 1 base at V and 5 bases at J, with 18 bases in the middle. CDR3 size: 17 residues. Germline V lookup: CDR1 MNHEY, CDR2 SMNVEV (reference sequence). The CDR3 loop is CASSLLEGAGGNNEQFF. The CDR3 nucleotides read TGTGCCAGCAGTTTATTAGAGGGGGCGGGGGGAAACAATGAGCAGTTCTTC.

J is TRBJ2-1 and V is TRBV20-1, with D possibly TRBD1 on 5 matching bases. V lost 4 bases and J 7 bases, leaving 5 bases between the germline ends. Germline V gives CDR1 DFQATT, CDR2 SNEGSKA (reference sequence). The CDR3 covers 10 residues. CDR3 sequence reads: CSANRNEQFF. As DNA, the CDR3 is TGCAGTGCTAACAGGAATGAGCAGTTCTTC.

The chain recombines TRBV29-1 with TRBJ1-2, with D perhaps TRBD1 (6 bases). Per germline, CDR1 SQVTM and CDR2 ANQGSEA. Trimming shortened V by 6 bases and J by 3 bases, and 14 bases separated the two germline ends. The CDR3 extends over 13 amino acids. CDR3 region: CSVQIRQDYGYTF. CDR3 sequence (DNA): TGCAGCGTCCAAATACGACAGGACTATGGCTACACCTTC.

The rearrangement joins TRBV5-4 to TRBJ2-1; 8 positions match TRBD1. The CDR3 consists of 13 residues. Trimming took 4 bases from V and 7 from J; bases not matched to a gene: 4. Per germline, CDR1 SGHNT and CDR2 YYREEE (reference sequence). The CDR3 DNA reads as TGTGCCAGCAGCACGGACAGGGAGAATGAGCAGTTCTTC. Amino acid sequence: CASSTDRENEQFF.

The chain employs TRBV6-5 and TRBJ1-2, with TRBD1 matching 8 bases. This CDR3 is 14 amino acids long. Trimming cost V 5 bases and J 0 bases; bases outside gene matches: 2. CDR1 and CDR2 (germline): MNHEY, SVGAGI. For the CDR3, the DNA is TGTGCCAGCAGTCGGGACAGGTCTAACTATGGCTACACCTTC. It encodes CASSRDRSNYGYTF.

The gene calls are TRBV4-3 and TRBJ1-2; the D is unclear. Trimming stripped 0 bases from V and 4 bases from J, with 9 bases between. This CDR3 comprises 14 residues. Germline CDR1 LGHNA, CDR2 YSLEER. The CDR3 DNA sequence: TGCGCCAGCAGCCAAGACAGGCCCTCCTATGGCTACACCTTC. Its protein product is CASSQDRPSYGYTF.

This rearrangement joins TRBV5-1 to TRBJ1-6; D ambiguous. Trimming removed 0 bases at V and 9 bases at J, with 10 bases between. CDR1 and CDR2 from the germline V gene are SGHRS and YFSETQ. The CDR3 runs to 14 residues. Written as DNA, the CDR3 is TGCGCCAGCAGCTTGGATCTGGGGAGTTCACCCCTCCACTTT. It codes for CASSLDLGSSPLHF.

The CDR3, as DNA: TGTGCCAGCTCCCCCCTCCGAGCCTACGAGACCCAGTACTTC. It codes for CASSPLRAYETQYF. The V and J genes are TRBV7-2 and TRBJ2-5; D unclear. V lost 8 bases to trimming and J lost 5 bases, with 18 bases between them. Germline V gene lookup returns CDR1 SGHTA and CDR2 FQGNSA. The CDR3 loop spans 14 amino acids.

The J gene is TRBJ1-5, the V gene TRBV28; D unclear. CDR3 length: 15 residues. Per germline, CDR1 MDHEN and CDR2 SYDVKM. V lost 6 bases to trimming and J lost 4 bases, with 16 bases between them. The CDR3 region has the DNA TGTGCCAGCAGGAACAGCGGGAGGGATAATCAGCCCCAGCATTTT. As protein: CASRNSGRDNQPQHF. The full variable domain, rest sourced from reference TRBV28 and TRBJ1-5, is DVKVTQSSRYLVKRTGEKVFLECVQDMDHENMFWYRQDPGLGLRLIYFSYDVKMKEKGDIPEGYSVSREKKERFSLILESASTNQTSMYLCASRNSGRDNQPQHFGDGTRLSIL.

The chain uses TRBV4-3 and TRBJ2-3; D is possibly TRBD2 (6 bases). Germline V gene data show CDR1 as LGHNA and CDR2 as YSLEER. This CDR3 has 14 residues. Trimming left V 0 bases short and J 6 bases short, with 10 bases between. The CDR3 sequence is CASSQDRRGDTQYF. CDR3 nucleotide sequence: TGCGCCAGCAGCCAAGATAGGAGGGGCGATACGCAGTATTTT.

The rearrangement joins TRBV11-2 to TRBJ2-7; a weak D match, TRBD2 (6 bases). The CDR3 runs 16 residues. CDR1 and CDR2 (germline): SGHAT, FQNNGV. V lost 5 bases and J 2 bases, leaving 19 bases between the germline ends. As DNA, the CDR3 is TGTGCCAGCAGCCTCAATGGAGGGGCCGACCCCTACGAGCAGTACTTC. Encoded protein: CASSLNGGADPYEQYF.

The rearrangement links TRBV10-2 to TRBJ1-6; weak D call: TRBD1 (5 bases). V was cut by 2 bases and J by 9 bases, with 5 bases left in between. The CDR3 spans 12 residues. Germline V gives CDR1 WSHSY, CDR2 SAAADI. For the CDR3, the DNA is TGCGCCAGCAGTGAGAGGGGTTCACCCCTCCACTTT. Encoded protein: CASSERGSPLHF.

The gene calls are TRBV9 and TRBJ1-2; TRBD1 is a possible D gene (6 bases). V was trimmed by 2 bases and J by 6 bases, leaving 11 bases between them. The germline V gene has CDR1 SGDLS and CDR2 YYNGEE. The length of the CDR3 is 13 residues. The CDR3 DNA sequence: TGTGCCAGCAGCGTCCGGGGGGCGCATGGCTACACCTTC. It codes for CASSVRGAHGYTF.

This sequence joins TRBV5-1 and TRBJ2-1; weak D call: TRBD2 (6 bases). Trimming took 0 bases from V and 6 from J, leaving 13 bases between them. The length of the CDR3 is 15 residues. CDR1 is SGHRS and CDR2 is YFSETQ in the germline V gene. CDR3 bases: TGCGCCAGCAGCTTGGGGAGGGTTCCCCTCAATGAGCAGTTCTTC. It specifies CASSLGRVPLNEQFF.

This chain links TRBV25-1 with TRBJ1-1; 9 bases are shared with TRBD1. The CDR3 runs to 14 residues. V dropped 7 bases and J dropped 5; count of bases not matched to a gene: 8. The germline V gene encodes CDR1 MGHDK and CDR2 SYGVNS. CDR3 sequence (DNA): TGTGCCAGCAAAAGGGACAGGGAGGGGACTGAAGCTTTCTTT. Its protein is CASKRDREGTEAFF.